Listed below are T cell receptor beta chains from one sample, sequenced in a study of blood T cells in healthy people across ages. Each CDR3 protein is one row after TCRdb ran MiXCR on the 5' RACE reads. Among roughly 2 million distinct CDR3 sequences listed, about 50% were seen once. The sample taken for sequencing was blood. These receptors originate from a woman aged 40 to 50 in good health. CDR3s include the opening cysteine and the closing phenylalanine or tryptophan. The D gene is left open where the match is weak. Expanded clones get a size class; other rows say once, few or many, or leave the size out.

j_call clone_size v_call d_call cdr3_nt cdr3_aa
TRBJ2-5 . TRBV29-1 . TGCAGCGTTGATCAGGCCGCACAAGAGACCCAGTACTTC CSVDQAAQETQYF
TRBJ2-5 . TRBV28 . TGTGCCAGCCGCGGGGCGAGGCAAGAGACCCAGTACTTC CASRGARQETQYF
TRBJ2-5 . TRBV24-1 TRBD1 TGTGCCACCAGTGATTTGTACAGGGGTAGGGAGACCCAGTACTTC CATSDLYRGRETQYF
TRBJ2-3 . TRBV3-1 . TGTGCCAGCAGCCAATCCGGGGGCAAAACAGATACGCAGTATTTT CASSQSGGKTDTQYF
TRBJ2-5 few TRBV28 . TGTGCCAGCAGTCATACAGATCCGGGACACGGGGAGACCCAGTACTTC CASSHTDPGHGETQYF
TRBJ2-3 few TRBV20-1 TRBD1 TGCAGTGCTAGCGGGACAGGTGATACGCAGTATTTT CSASGTGDTQYF
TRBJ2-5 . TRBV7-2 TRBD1 TGTGCCAGCAGCTTATACCGGCCGACAGGGGCAGTAGAGACCCAGTACTTC CASSLYRPTGAVETQYF
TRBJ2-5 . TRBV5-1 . TGCGCCAGCAGCTTGGGAATCGGAGGGGAGACCCAGTACTTC CASSLGIGGETQYF
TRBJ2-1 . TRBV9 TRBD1 TGTGCCAGCAGAGACGGACAGGGGACCAATGAGCAGTTCTTC CASRDGQGTNEQFF
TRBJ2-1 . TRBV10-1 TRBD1 TGCGCCAGCAGTGAGTGGGGACAGAATTCCTACAATGAGCAGTTCTTC CASSEWGQNSYNEQFF
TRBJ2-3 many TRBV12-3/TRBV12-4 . TGTGCCAGCAGGACAGGACGGAGCACAGATACGCAGTATTTT CASRTGRSTDTQYF
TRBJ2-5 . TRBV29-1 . TGCAGCGCTGAAACAGGGAGAGGAGAGACCCAGTACTTC CSAETGRGETQYF
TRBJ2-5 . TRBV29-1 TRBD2 TGCAGCGTTTGCCCAGCGGGGCGAGAGACCCAGTACTTC CSVCPAGRETQYF
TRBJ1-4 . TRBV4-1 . TGCGCCAGCAGCCAAGAAGGACGGGCAGAGGAAAAACTGTTTTTT CASSQEGRAEEKLFF
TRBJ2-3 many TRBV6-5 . TGTGCCAGCAGCTTCTTGGGACGCACAGATACGCAGTATTTT CASSFLGRTDTQYF
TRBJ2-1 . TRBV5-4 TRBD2 TGTGCCAGCAGCTTGGTGGGTAGCGGGGCTACTTCCTACAATGAGCAGTTCTTC CASSLVGSGATSYNEQFF
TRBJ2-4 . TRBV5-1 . TGCGCCAGCAGCTTGGTTTTGGGAAGCGGGCTCCTTCTAGCCAAAAACATTCAGTACTTC CASSLVLGSGLLLAKNIQYF
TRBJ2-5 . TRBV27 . TGTGCCAGCAGTGTGTTCTTTCCCCAAGAGACCCAGTACTTC CASSVFFPQETQYF
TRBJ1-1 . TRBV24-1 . TGTGCCACCAGTGATCCCAACGTCCCCGGCCGAGCTTTCTTT CATSDPNVPGRAFF
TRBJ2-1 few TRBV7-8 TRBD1 TGTGCCAGCAGCGCGACAGGGCTTAGGGGTGAGCAGTTCTTC CASSATGLRGEQFF
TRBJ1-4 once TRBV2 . TGTGCCAGCAGTCAGGCGGGGGGAGCTAATGAAAAACTGTTTTTT CASSQAGGANEKLFF
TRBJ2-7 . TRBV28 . TGTGCCAGCAGTTTAGGGGGAAGAGGGACCTACGAGCAGTACTTC CASSLGGRGTYEQYF
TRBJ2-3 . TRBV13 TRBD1 TGTGCCAGCAGCTTAGCCACCGGGACAGGGAGTACAGATACGCAGTATTTT CASSLATGTGSTDTQYF
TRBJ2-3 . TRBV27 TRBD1 TGTGCCAGCAGTGTATCGGGACAGGGCACAGATACGCAGTATTTT CASSVSGQGTDTQYF
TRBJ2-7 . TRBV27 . TGTGCCAGCAGTTCCAACCCCTCTCTAGCCGCTACCTACGAGCAGTACTTC CASSSNPSLAATYEQYF
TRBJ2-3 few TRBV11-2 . TGTGCCAGCAGCAACCCGGGCCAATACACAGATACGCAGTATTTT CASSNPGQYTDTQYF
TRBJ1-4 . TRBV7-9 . TGTGCCAGCAGCACAGACAGAAACAATGAAAAACTGTTTTTT CASSTDRNNEKLFF
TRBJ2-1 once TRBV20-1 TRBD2 TGCAGTGCTAGATACAGGACTAGCATCAATGAGCAGTTCTTC CSARYRTSINEQFF
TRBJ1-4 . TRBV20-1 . TGCAGTGCTGACCTACCAACTAATGAAAAACTGTTTTTT CSADLPTNEKLFF
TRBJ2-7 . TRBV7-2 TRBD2 TGTGGCAGCAGCTTAGGCCCTGGGAGGGGACACGAGCAGTACTTC CGSSLGPGRGHEQYF
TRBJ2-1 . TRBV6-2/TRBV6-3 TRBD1 TGTGCCAGCTGTGAGGGGGACAGCTCCTACAATGAGCAGTTCTTC CASCEGDSSYNEQFF
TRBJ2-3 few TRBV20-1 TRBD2 TGCAGTGCTAGGGCTAGCGGACTCACAGATACGCAGTATTTT CSARASGLTDTQYF
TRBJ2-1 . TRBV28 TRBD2 TGTGCCAGCAGAGGACTAGCGGGGGCCGGGTACAATGAGCAGTTCTTC CASRGLAGAGYNEQFF
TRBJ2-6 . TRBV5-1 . TGCGCCAGCAGCTTGGACTCTGGGGCCAGCGTCCTGACTTTC CASSLDSGASVLTF
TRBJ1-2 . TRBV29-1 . TGCAGCGTTGTCAGGGGAGCTAACTATGGCTACACCTTC CSVVRGANYGYTF
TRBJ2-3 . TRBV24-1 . TGTGCCACCAGTGACCATCCATGGACAGCTAGCACAGATACGCAGTATTTT CATSDHPWTASTDTQYF
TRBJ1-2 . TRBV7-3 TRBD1 TGTGCCAGCAGCCTGACAGGGAAGGACTATGGCTACACCTTC CASSLTGKDYGYTF
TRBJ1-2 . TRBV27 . TGTGCCAGCAGTCCCAAGGGGCAACAGGGCCGCTATGGCTACACCTTC CASSPKGQQGRYGYTF
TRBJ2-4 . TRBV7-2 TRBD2 TGTGCCAGCACCCCGGACTGGGGGGGAGACATTCAGTACTTC CASTPDWGGDIQYF
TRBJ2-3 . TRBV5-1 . TGCGCCAGCAGCCCGGCGGGACCAGATACGCAGTATTTT CASSPAGPDTQYF
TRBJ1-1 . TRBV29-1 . TGCAGCGTTGATAAGGGGTTTGGGCAGGAGAACACTGAAGCTTTCTTT CSVDKGFGQENTEAFF
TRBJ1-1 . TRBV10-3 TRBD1 TGTGCCATCAGTTTAGGGGGCAGTACGGACACTGAAGCTTTCTTT CAISLGGSTDTEAFF
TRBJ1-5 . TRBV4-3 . TGCGCTAGCAGCCAAGATACCGCAGGCCTCAATCAGCCCCAGCATTTT CASSQDTAGLNQPQHF
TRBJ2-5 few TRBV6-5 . TGTGCCAGCAGCCAGCAGGGGAGGACCCAGTACTTC CASSQQGRTQYF
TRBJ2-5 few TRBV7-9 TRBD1 TGTGCCATAAAGTCCGAGGGGGCGCCCCGGGAAGAGACCCAGTACTTC CAIKSEGAPREETQYF
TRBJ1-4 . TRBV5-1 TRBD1 TGCGCCAGCAGCCTCAGGACAGGGAGCCCTGAAAAACTGTTTTTT CASSLRTGSPEKLFF
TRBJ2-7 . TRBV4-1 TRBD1 TGCGCCAGCAGCCAACATCCGGGGACAGTCCCCTACGAGCAGTACTTC CASSQHPGTVPYEQYF
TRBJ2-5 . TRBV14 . TGTGCCAGCAGCCAAGTTGGGAATCTCCAAGAGACCCAGTACTTC CASSQVGNLQETQYF
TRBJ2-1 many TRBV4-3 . TGCGCCAGCAGCCAGTCCGGCTCCTACAATGAGCAGTTCTTC CASSQSGSYNEQFF
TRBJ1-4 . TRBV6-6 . TGTGCCAGCGTTGGTGGAAGGGACAAAGAAAAACTGTTTTTT CASVGGRDKEKLFF
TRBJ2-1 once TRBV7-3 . TGTGCCAGCAGCCCCGACAGACACATAGCCAATGAGCAGTTCTTC CASSPDRHIANEQFF
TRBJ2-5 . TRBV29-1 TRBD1 TGCAGCGTTGCGCACAGACAAACAGGGGGGCAGTACTTC CSVAHRQTGGQYF
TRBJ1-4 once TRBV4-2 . TGTGCCAGCAGCCAAGGGCAGTCCCCCGGGGAAAAACTGTTTTTT CASSQGQSPGEKLFF
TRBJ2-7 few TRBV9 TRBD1 TGTGCCAGCAGCGCCCACAGGGGGCTTGACGAGCAGTACTTC CASSAHRGLDEQYF
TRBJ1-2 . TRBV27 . TGTGCCAGCAGTCCTACCTCGAGGGAGCACTATGGCTACACCTTC CASSPTSREHYGYTF